Listed below are T cell receptor beta chains from one sample, sequenced in a study of blood T cells in healthy people across ages. TCRdb called the 5' RACE reads again in MiXCR, with one record for every CDR3 protein. The sample has around 990,000 distinct CDR3 sequences, approximately 38% seen once; the top ten hold 13%. Source material: blood. These receptors were obtained from a man in his late teens or twenties in good health. CDR3s include the opening cysteine and the closing phenylalanine or tryptophan. The order of the fields is J gene, V gene, CDR3 protein.

j_gene: TRBJ1-4; v_gene: TRBV13; CDR3aa: CASSQGEGARDEKLFF
j_gene: TRBJ2-7; v_gene: TRBV20-1; CDR3aa: CSAKGQGRDEQYF
j_gene: TRBJ2-3; v_gene: TRBV20-1; CDR3aa: CSARGDSTDTQYF
j_gene: TRBJ1-2; v_gene: TRBV12-3/TRBV12-4; CDR3aa: CASSLFGSDGYTF
j_gene: TRBJ1-2; v_gene: TRBV29-1; CDR3aa: CSERTGVGYTF
j_gene: TRBJ2-3; v_gene: TRBV20-1; CDR3aa: CSARDPLGGTDTQYF
j_gene: TRBJ1-4; v_gene: TRBV5-1; CDR3aa: CASSSRDSPYATNEKLFF
j_gene: TRBJ2-1; v_gene: TRBV20-1; CDR3aa: CSAPMAGDHNEQFF
j_gene: TRBJ2-1; v_gene: TRBV3-1; CDR3aa: CASSPQTGGNEQFF
j_gene: TRBJ1-2; v_gene: TRBV27; CDR3aa: CASRKGVDGYTF
j_gene: TRBJ2-1; v_gene: TRBV11-2; CDR3aa: CASSLDGRVPRFNPNNEQFF
j_gene: TRBJ1-2; v_gene: TRBV4-3; CDR3aa: CASSQSIHSLTHGFNYGYTF
j_gene: TRBJ1-2; v_gene: TRBV20-1; CDR3aa: CSATQGATNYGYTF
j_gene: TRBJ1-1; v_gene: TRBV14; CDR3aa: CASKQGIETEAFF
j_gene: TRBJ2-7; v_gene: TRBV12-3/TRBV12-4; CDR3aa: CASSLGDTALEQYF
j_gene: TRBJ1-4; v_gene: TRBV7-8; CDR3aa: CTSGGQRMWEKLFF
j_gene: TRBJ1-2; v_gene: TRBV19; CDR3aa: CASSNWDRVDYGYTF
j_gene: TRBJ2-5; v_gene: TRBV6-2/TRBV6-3; CDR3aa: CASSYSIAAPEQETQYF
j_gene: TRBJ2-6; v_gene: TRBV6-6; CDR3aa: CASTLLGGSGANVPTF